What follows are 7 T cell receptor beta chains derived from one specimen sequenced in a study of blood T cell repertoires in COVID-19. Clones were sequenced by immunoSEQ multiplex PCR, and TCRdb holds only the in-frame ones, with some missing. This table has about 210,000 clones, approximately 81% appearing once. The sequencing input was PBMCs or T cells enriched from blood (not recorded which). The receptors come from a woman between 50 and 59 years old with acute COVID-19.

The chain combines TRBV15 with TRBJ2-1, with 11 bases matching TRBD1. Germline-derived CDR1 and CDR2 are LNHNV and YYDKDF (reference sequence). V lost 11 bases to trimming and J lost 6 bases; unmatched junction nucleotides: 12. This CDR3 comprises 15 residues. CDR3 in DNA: TGTGCCGGGGGGACAGGGGGTTTGGTGTTCAATGAGCAGTTCTTC. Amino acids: CAGGTGGLVFNEQFF.

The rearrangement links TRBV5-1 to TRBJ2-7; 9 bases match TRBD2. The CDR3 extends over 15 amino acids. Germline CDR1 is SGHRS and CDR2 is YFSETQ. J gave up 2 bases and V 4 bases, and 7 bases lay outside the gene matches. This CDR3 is CASSPQAGGPYEQYF. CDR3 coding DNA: TGCGCCAGCAGCCCTCAAGCGGGGGGCCCCTACGAGCAGTACTTC.

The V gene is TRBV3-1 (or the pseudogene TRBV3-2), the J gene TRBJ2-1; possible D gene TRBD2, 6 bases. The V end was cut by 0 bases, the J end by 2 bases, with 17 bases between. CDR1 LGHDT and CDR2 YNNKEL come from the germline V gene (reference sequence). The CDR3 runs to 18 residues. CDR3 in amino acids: CASSQEAGFSGPYNEQFF. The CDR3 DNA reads TGTGCCAGCAGCCAAGAAGCTGGTTTTAGCGGACCCTACAATGAGCAGTTCTTC.

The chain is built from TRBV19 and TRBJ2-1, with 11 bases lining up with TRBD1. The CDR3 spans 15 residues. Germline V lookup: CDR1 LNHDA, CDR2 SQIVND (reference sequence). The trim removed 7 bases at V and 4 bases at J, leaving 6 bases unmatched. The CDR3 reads CASKEDRGQYNEQFF. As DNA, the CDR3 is TGTGCCAGTAAGGAGGACAGGGGGCAATACAATGAGCAGTTCTTC.

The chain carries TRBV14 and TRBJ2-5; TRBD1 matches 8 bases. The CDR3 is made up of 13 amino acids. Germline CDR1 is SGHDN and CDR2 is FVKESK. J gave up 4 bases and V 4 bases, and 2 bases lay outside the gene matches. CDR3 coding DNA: TGTGCCAGCAGCCCAGGGACAGGAGAGACCCAGTACTTC. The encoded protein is CASSPGTGETQYF.

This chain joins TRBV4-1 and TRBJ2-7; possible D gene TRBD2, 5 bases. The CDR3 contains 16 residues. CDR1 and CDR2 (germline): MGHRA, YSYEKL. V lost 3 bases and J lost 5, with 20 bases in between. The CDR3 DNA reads TGCGCCAGCAGCCAGGCCCCGGACCTTACGGAGGACGAGCAGTACTTC. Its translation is CASSQAPDLTEDEQYF.

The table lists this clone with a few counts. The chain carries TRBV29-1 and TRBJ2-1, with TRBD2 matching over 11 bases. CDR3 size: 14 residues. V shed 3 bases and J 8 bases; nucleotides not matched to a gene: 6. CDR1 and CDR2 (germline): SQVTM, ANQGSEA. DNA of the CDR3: TGCAGCGTTGACCCTAGCGGGGGGTGGTATGAGCAGTTCTTC. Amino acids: CSVDPSGGWYEQFF.